This TCR beta chain is from a study of T cell responses to AZD1222 COVID-19 vaccine. Study-wide results and limits: Repertoire collection took place solely once the T cell response had peaked.

Germline CDR1 is MGHRA and CDR2 is YSYEKL. Trimming removed 3 bases from V and 4 bases from J; junction bases left unmatched: 9. The CDR3 is 16 residues long. Repertoires were generated with immunoSEQ multiplex PCR, while TCRdb's copy carries only in-frame clones and drops some. Counted here are 95,000 to 150,000 clones, 86% occurring once; the ten biggest clones make up 6% to 8%. Concerning this clone itself: What it binds is unknown.

The source is an adult in good health. The material was peripheral blood, obtained on day 0 of AZD1222 vaccination. The chain is built from TRBV4-1 and TRBJ1-2; TRBD1 agrees at 9 bases. CDR3 sequence (DNA): TGCGCCAGCAGCCACACCACAGGGGGCGCGCTCTATGGCTACACCTTC. Translation gives CASSHTTGGALYGYTF.